The next 25 T cell receptor beta chains were all read from a single sample in a study of CD8 T cells in ankylosing spondylitis. TCRdb used MiXCR to reprocess the 5' RACE reads, holding one entry per CDR3 protein. The sample contains 200,000 to 300,000 distinct CDR3 sequences, 10% of which appear only once. The specimen was blood, either unsorted or a sorted T cell fraction (not recorded which). These receptors originate from a male donor with ankylosing spondylitis or in good health (not recorded which).

In this sample, this clonotype turned up many times. The rearrangement uses TRBV5-1 and TRBJ2-3, with a weak D call TRBD1 (5 bases). Germline CDR1 reads SGHRS; CDR2 reads YFSETQ. Trimming removed 0 bases from V and 4 bases from J, with 9 bases in between. This CDR3 comprises 14 residues. CDR3 DNA: TGCGCCAGCAGCTTGGTTGGGGCTCCAGATACGCAGTATTTT. It encodes CASSLVGAPDTQYF.

In this sample, this clonotype turned up many times. The chain has TRBV11-2 and TRBJ2-3; TRBD2 aligns across 12 bases. Trimming cost V 1 base and J 8 bases; bases outside gene matches: 1. Germline V gene data show CDR1 as SGHAT and CDR2 as FQNNGV. The CDR3 totals 14 residues. For the CDR3, the DNA is TGTGCCAGCAGCTTAGCTAGCGGGGGGGCTACGCAGTATTTT. Translation gives CASSLASGGATQYF.

This clonotype was seen repeatedly, ten times or more. This rearrangement joins TRBV25-1 to TRBJ1-2; D unclear. The CDR3 length is 13 residues. The V end was cut by 6 bases, the J end by 2 bases, with 10 bases between. Germline assignment: CDR1 MGHDK and CDR2 SYGVNS. The CDR3 DNA reads as TGTGCCAGCAGCGACACGACGAACTATGGCTACACCTTC. Protein sequence: CASSDTTNYGYTF.

The gene calls are TRBV29-1 and TRBJ2-7; 7 positions match TRBD1. With 8 bases clipped from V and 4 bases from J, the junction kept 8 bases outside the gene matches. Per the germline V gene, CDR1 is SQVTM and CDR2 is ANQGSEA. CDR3 length equals 12 residues. This chain's CDR3 is CSFGTDPYEQYF. CDR3 DNA: TGCAGCTTTGGGACAGATCCTTACGAGCAGTACTTC.

This clonotype was recorded at least ten times. This chain links TRBV27 with TRBJ1-1, with no clear D. V was pared by 3 bases and J by 5 bases, with 13 bases between. The CDR3 has 14 residues. Germline values: CDR1 MNHEY, CDR2 SMNVEV (reference sequence). The CDR3 spells CASSFSGSGTEAFF. CDR3 DNA sequence: TGTGCCAGCAGTTTCTCAGGTTCGGGGACTGAAGCTTTCTTT.

The sample holds many counts of this clonotype. The rearrangement joins TRBV20-1 to TRBJ2-1, with D possibly being TRBD2 (5 bases). Germline loops: CDR1 DFQATT, CDR2 SNEGSKA (reference sequence). The germline V and J ends were trimmed by 6 bases and 9 bases, with 12 bases remaining between them. CDR3 size: 11 residues. Written as DNA, the CDR3 is TGCAGTGCCCTCGACTATCCTGAGCAGTTCTTC. This encodes CSALDYPEQFF.

This clonotype has just a few counts. V usage is TRBV11-2 and J usage is TRBJ1-4; possibly TRBD1 for D (5 bases). V lost 4 bases and J lost 6, with 24 bases in between. Germline assignment: CDR1 SGHAT and CDR2 FQNNGV. The CDR3 is 18 residues long. This chain's CDR3 is CASSSIAARGGKDEKLFF. The CDR3 nucleotides read TGTGCCAGCAGCTCAATAGCGGCTCGGGGCGGTAAGGATGAAAAACTGTTTTTT. The entire variable domain, with the rest obtained from reference TRBV11-2 and TRBJ1-4, is as follows: EAGVAQSPRYKIIEKRQSVAFWCNPISGHATLYWYQQILGQGPKLLIQFQNNGVVDDSQLPKDRFSAERLKGVDSTLKIQPAKLEDSAVYLCASSSIAARGGKDEKLFFGSGTQLSVL.

This clonotype came up many times. This rearrangement joins TRBV12-3 or TRBV12-4 to TRBJ2-7, with D possibly called TRBD1 or TRBD2 (6 bases each). V lost 7 bases, J lost 3 bases, and 16 bases lay in between. This CDR3 is built from 14 residues. The CDR3 DNA sequence: TGTGCCAGCACCCGGGACATCGGGGGCTACGAGCAGTACTTC. As protein: CASTRDIGGYEQYF.

The V call is TRBV4-1, the J call TRBJ1-2, with a possible D match to TRBD1 (5 bases). The CDR3 contains 15 residues. The germline V gene has CDR1 MGHRA and CDR2 YSYEKL. With 3 bases removed from V and 1 base from J, the gap between germline ends came to 12 bases. CDR3 nucleotides: TGCGCCAGCAGCCAGGCCGGGGGGTTTAACTATGGCTACACCTTC. As protein: CASSQAGGFNYGYTF.

This clonotype has ten or more counts. The V call is TRBV6-1, the J call TRBJ2-1; the match to TRBD2 covers 9 bases. Germline values: CDR1 MNHNS, CDR2 SASEGT. Trimming removed 4 bases from V and 2 bases from J; junction bases left unmatched: 9. This CDR3 contains 17 residues. The CDR3 spells CASSVGSGSPPYNEQFF. DNA of the CDR3: TGTGCCAGCAGTGTGGGTAGCGGGAGCCCCCCCTACAATGAGCAGTTCTTC.

This clonotype came up many times. The rearrangement links TRBV3-1 to TRBJ2-7; 8 positions match TRBD1. The CDR3 consists of 14 residues. CDR1 is LGHDT, CDR2 YNNKEL, per germline (reference sequence). The ends lost 4 bases at V and 2 bases at J; junction bases unmatched: 4. CDR3 sequence reads: CASSPRTGPYEQYF. DNA of the CDR3: TGTGCCAGCAGCCCGCGGACAGGGCCCTACGAGCAGTACTTC.

V usage is TRBV6-5 and J usage is TRBJ1-1; D might be TRBD1 (6 bases). The CDR3 spans 11 residues. Looked up from germline, CDR1 is MNHEY and CDR2 is SVGAGI. Trimming shortened V by 7 bases and J by 9 bases, and 12 bases separated the two germline ends. The DNA for the CDR3 is TGTGCCAGCAAGACCCGGGACAAAGCTTTCTTT. Translating it yields CASKTRDKAFF.

In this sample, this clonotype turned up a few times. This rearrangement joins TRBV14 to TRBJ2-7; D is perhaps TRBD1 (6 bases). Germline CDR1 and CDR2: SGHDN and FVKESK. V lost 1 base, J lost 2 bases, and 12 bases lay in between. This CDR3 has 15 amino acids. The chain's CDR3 is CASSQVTGPAYEQYF. CDR3 bases: TGTGCCAGCAGCCAAGTGACAGGACCTGCCTACGAGCAGTACTTC.

This clonotype was detected many times. The V call is TRBV5-1, the J call TRBJ2-4; TRBD1 matches at 7 bases. CDR3 length: 13 residues. J was trimmed by 7 bases and V by 2 bases; bases with no gene match: 3. CDR1 and CDR2 from the germline V gene are SGHRS and YFSETQ. The CDR3 DNA sequence: TGCGCCAGCAGCTTTGAACAGGGGAACATTCAGTACTTC. Translation gives CASSFEQGNIQYF. Together with reference TRBV5-1 and TRBJ2-4, the CDR3 gives the full variable domain: KAGVTQTPRYLIKTRGQQVTLSCSPISGHRSVSWYQQTPGQGLQFLFEYFSETQRNKGNFPGRFSGRQFSNSRSEMNVSTLELGDSALYLCASSFEQGNIQYFGAGTRLSVL.

This clonotype was recorded many times. V usage is TRBV5-1 and J usage is TRBJ2-3; D perhaps matches TRBD2 (6 bases). Trimming pared 3 bases from V and 2 bases from J, leaving 25 bases between. The CDR3 has 19 residues. Germline loops: CDR1 SGHRS, CDR2 YFSETQ. In nucleotides, the CDR3 is TGCGCCAGCAGCTCCGGGTGGAGGGGAGGCCGGCCCTCCACAGATACGCAGTATTTT. Its translation is CASSSGWRGGRPSTDTQYF. The variable domain in full, completed from reference TRBV5-1 and TRBJ2-3, reads KAGVTQTPRYLIKTRGQQVTLSCSPISGHRSVSWYQQTPGQGLQFLFEYFSETQRNKGNFPGRFSGRQFSNSRSEMNVSTLELGDSALYLCASSSGWRGGRPSTDTQYFGPGTRLTVL.

CDR3 region: CASSLSLSGDTQYF. The CDR3 nucleotides read TGTGCCAGCAGCCTCAGCCTATCTGGAGATACGCAGTATTTT. The chain links TRBV7-9 to TRBJ2-3; the D is unclear. The CDR3 is 14 amino acids. The germline CDR1 and CDR2 sequences are SEHNR and FQNEAQ (reference sequence). V lost 5 bases and J lost 5, with 14 bases in between. The full variable domain, in which reference TRBV7-9 and TRBJ2-3 provide the parts outside the CDR3, is DTGVSQNPRHKITKRGQNVTFRCDPISEHNRLYWYRQTLGQGPEFLTYFQNEAQLEKSRLLSDRFSAERPKGSFSTLEIQRTEQGDSAMYLCASSLSLSGDTQYFGPGTRLTVL.

The gene calls are TRBV27 and TRBJ1-1; 7 nucleotides align to TRBD1. CDR1 MNHEY and CDR2 SMNVEV come from the germline V gene (reference sequence). V trimming: 2 bases; J trimming: 10 bases; junction bases outside the gene matches: 4. The CDR3 runs to 12 residues. The CDR3 sequence is CASSLKTGRAFF. CDR3 nucleotide sequence: TGTGCCAGCAGTTTAAAGACAGGGAGAGCTTTCTTT.

This clonotype has a count of ten or more. The rearrangement links TRBV6-1 to TRBJ1-1; D not resolved. This CDR3 is built from 13 residues. Trimming pared 6 bases from V and 1 base from J, leaving 9 bases between. The germline gives CDR1 MNHNS, CDR2 SASEGT. The CDR3 DNA follows: TGTGCCAGCAGGGACGAAAGGAACACTGAAGCTTTCTTT. As protein: CASRDERNTEAFF.

A few counts support this clonotype. The CDR3 DNA reads as TGCGCCAGCAGTACCGGGACGAGTAAGCAGGGGACCCAGTACTTC. This gives the protein CASSTGTSKQGTQYF. The rearrangement joins TRBV10-2 to TRBJ2-5; D possibly uses TRBD1 or TRBD2 (5 bases each). V lost 5 bases, J lost 7 bases, and 20 bases lay in between. Per the germline V gene, CDR1 is WSHSY and CDR2 is SAAADI. The CDR3 covers 15 residues.

This clonotype was seen at least ten times. This chain connects TRBV20-1 to TRBJ2-1, with TRBD2 as a possible D gene (6 bases). The CDR3 runs to 13 residues. Trimming stripped 6 bases from V and 2 bases from J, with 11 bases between. From germline, CDR1 is DFQATT and CDR2 SNEGSKA (reference sequence). The CDR3 bases are TGCAGTGCCATCGGCGGGACCTACAATGAGCAGTTCTTC. It yields the protein CSAIGGTYNEQFF.

This clonotype has a count of ten or more. The chain couples TRBV5-1 to TRBJ2-3; 9 bases fit TRBD1. CDR3 length: 15 amino acids. The V gene's germline CDR1 is SGHRS and CDR2 YFSETQ. V was pared by 0 bases and J by 8 bases, with 7 bases of the junction left unmatched. The CDR3 nucleotides read TGCGCCAGCAGCTTGGACTCGGGACAGGGAATTACGCAGTATTTT. It translates to CASSLDSGQGITQYF.

This clonotype was observed many times. V is TRBV10-3 and J is TRBJ2-1; 10 nucleotides align to TRBD2. V was pared by 5 bases and J by 0 bases, with 4 bases of the junction left unmatched. The length of the CDR3 is 16 residues. Germline CDR1 and CDR2: ENHRY and SYGVKD. Written as DNA, the CDR3 is TGTGCCATCAGTATTAGCGGGGGGAGCTCCTACAATGAGCAGTTCTTC. This sequence encodes CAISISGGSSYNEQFF.

The chain carries TRBV4-2 and TRBJ2-3, with D tentatively TRBD1 (6 bases). This CDR3 contains 16 residues. With 0 bases removed from V and 6 bases from J, the gap between germline ends came to 16 bases. Germline V gives CDR1 LGHNA, CDR2 YNFKEQ. The CDR3: CASSQDPPGERDTQYF. In nucleotides, the CDR3 is TGTGCCAGCAGCCAAGATCCCCCAGGGGAGAGGGATACGCAGTATTTT.

J is TRBJ1-1 and V is TRBV6-6; D is unclear. Per the germline V gene, CDR1 is MNHNY and CDR2 is SVGAGI (reference sequence). The CDR3 contains 13 residues. The ends were cut back, 6 bases at V and 2 bases at J, with 10 bases in the middle. CDR3 bases: TGTGCCAGCAGGGGCGTTCCTAACACTGAAGCTTTCTTT. Translating it yields CASRGVPNTEAFF.

There are many counts of this clonotype. This rearrangement joins TRBV27 to TRBJ2-1; possible D gene TRBD2, 7 bases. This CDR3 comprises 14 residues. V lost 4 bases, J lost 9 bases, and 16 bases lay in between. Germline V gene lookup returns CDR1 MNHEY and CDR2 SMNVEV (reference sequence). CDR3 sequence reads: CASSSSGGLREQFF. CDR3 nucleotide sequence: TGTGCCAGCAGTTCCTCGGGGGGCCTGCGTGAGCAGTTCTTC.